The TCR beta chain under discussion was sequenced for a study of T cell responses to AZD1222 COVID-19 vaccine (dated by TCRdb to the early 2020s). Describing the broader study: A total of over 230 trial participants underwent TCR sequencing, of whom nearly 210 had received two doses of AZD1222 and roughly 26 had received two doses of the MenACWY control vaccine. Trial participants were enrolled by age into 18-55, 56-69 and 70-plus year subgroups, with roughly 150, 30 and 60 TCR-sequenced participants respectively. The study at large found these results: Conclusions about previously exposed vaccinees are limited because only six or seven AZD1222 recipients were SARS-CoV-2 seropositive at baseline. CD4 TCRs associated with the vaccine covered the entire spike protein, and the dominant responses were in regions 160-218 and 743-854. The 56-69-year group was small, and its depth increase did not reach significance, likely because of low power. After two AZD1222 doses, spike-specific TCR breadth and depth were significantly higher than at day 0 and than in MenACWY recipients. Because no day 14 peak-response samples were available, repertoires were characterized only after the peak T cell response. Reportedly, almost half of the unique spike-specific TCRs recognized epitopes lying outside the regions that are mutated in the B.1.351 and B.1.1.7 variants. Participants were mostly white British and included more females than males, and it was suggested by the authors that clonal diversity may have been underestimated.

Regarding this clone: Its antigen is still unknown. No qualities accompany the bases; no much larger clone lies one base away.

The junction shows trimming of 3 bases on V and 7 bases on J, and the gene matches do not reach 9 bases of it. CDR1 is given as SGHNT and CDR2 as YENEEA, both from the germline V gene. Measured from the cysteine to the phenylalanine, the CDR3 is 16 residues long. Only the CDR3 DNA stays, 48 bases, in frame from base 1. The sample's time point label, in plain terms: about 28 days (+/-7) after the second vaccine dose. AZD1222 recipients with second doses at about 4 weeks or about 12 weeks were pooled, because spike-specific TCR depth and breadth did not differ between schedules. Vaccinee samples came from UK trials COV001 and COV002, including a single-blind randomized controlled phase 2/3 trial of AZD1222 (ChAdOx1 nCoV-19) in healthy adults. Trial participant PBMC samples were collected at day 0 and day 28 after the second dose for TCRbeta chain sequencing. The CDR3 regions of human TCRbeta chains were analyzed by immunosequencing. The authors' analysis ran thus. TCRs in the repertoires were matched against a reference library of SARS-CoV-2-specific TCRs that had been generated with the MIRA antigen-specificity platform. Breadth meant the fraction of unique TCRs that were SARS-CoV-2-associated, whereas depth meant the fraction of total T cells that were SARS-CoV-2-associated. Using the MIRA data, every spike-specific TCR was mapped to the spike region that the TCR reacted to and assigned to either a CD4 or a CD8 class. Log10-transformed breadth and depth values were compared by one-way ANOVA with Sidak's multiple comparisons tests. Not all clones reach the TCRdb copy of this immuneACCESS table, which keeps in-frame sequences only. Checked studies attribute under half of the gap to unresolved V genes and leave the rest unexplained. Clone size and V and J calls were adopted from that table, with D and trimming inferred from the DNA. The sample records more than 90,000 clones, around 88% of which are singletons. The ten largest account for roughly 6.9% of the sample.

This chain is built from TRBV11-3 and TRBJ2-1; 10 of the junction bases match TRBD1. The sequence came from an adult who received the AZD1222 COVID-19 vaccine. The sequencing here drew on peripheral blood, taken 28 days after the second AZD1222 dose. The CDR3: CASSFSRDRGRNEQFF. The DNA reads TGTGCCAGCAGCTTTAGTCGGGACAGGGGCCGGAATGAGCAGTTCTTC.